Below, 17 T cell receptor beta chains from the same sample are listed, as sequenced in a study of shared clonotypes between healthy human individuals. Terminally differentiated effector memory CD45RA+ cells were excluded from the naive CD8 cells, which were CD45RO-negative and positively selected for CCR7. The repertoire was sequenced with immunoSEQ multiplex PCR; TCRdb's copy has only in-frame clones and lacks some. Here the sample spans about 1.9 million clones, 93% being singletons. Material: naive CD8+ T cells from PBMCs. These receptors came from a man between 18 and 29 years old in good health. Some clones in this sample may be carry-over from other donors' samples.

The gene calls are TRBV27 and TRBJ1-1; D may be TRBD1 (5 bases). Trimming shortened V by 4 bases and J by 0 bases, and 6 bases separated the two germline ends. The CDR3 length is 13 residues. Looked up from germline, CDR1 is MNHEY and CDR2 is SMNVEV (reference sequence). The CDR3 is CASSYRLNTEAFF. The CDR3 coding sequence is TGTGCCAGCAGTTACAGGTTGAACACTGAAGCTTTCTTT.

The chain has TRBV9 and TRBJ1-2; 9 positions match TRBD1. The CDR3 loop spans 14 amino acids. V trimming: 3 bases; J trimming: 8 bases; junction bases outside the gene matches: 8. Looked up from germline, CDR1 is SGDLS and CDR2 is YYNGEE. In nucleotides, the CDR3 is TGTGCCAGCAGCGCACAACAGGGGGCATTGGGCTACACCTTC. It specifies CASSAQQGALGYTF.

The CDR3, as DNA: TGTGCCAGCAGCTCATCGACAGGGGGCTATTACGAGCAGTACTTC. Protein sequence: CASSSSTGGYYEQYF. J is TRBJ2-7 and V is TRBV11-2, with 10 bases fitting TRBD1. CDR1 and CDR2 (germline): SGHAT, FQNNGV. There are 15 residues in the CDR3. With V trimmed by 4 bases and J by 4 bases, 7 bases remained unmatched.

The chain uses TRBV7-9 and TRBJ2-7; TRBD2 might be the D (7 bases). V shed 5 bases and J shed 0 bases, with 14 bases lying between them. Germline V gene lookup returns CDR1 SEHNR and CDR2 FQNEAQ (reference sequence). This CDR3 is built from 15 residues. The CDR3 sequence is CASSRGAGNSYEQYF. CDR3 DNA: TGTGCCAGCAGCCGGGGGGCGGGAAACTCCTACGAGCAGTACTTC.

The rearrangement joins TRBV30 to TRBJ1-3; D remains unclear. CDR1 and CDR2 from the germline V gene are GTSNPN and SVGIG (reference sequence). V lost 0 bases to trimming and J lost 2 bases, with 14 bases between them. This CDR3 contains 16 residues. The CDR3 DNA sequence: TGTGCCTGGAGTGTATACCCAGGTGCGACTGGAAACACCATATATTTT. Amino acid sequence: CAWSVYPGATGNTIYF. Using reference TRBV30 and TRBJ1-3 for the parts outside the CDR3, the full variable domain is SQTIHQWPATLVQPVGSPLSLECTVEGTSNPNLYWYRQAAGRGLQLLFYSVGIGQISSEVPQNLSASRPQDRQFILSSKKLLLSDSGFYLCAWSVYPGATGNTIYFGEGSWLTVV.

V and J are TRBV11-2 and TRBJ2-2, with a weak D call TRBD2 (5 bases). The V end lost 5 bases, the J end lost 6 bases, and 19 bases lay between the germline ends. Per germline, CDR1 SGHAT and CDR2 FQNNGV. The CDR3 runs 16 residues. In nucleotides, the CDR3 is TGTGCCAGCAGCCCACGGACGGGGAAATTGGCCGGGGAGCTGTTTTTT. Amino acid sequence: CASSPRTGKLAGELFF.

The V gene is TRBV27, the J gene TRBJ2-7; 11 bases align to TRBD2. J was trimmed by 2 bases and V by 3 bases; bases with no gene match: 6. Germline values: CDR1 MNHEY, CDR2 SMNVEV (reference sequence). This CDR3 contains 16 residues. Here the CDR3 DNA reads TGTGCCAGCAGTTTCCTAGCGGGAGGCGCTCCCTACGAGCAGTACTTC. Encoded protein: CASSFLAGGAPYEQYF.

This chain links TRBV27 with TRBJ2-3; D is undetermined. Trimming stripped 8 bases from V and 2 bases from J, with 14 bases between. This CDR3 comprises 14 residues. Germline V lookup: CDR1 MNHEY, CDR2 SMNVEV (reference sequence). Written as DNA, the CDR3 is TGTGCCAGCTCTCCCGATACCTTCACAGATACGCAGTATTTT. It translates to CASSPDTFTDTQYF.

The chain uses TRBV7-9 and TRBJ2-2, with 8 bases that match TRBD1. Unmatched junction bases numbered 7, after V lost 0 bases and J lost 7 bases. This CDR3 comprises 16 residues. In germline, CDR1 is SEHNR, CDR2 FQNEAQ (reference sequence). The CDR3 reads CASSLALDRAGGELFF. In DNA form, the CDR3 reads TGTGCCAGCAGCTTAGCCCTGGACAGGGCTGGCGGGGAGCTGTTTTTT.

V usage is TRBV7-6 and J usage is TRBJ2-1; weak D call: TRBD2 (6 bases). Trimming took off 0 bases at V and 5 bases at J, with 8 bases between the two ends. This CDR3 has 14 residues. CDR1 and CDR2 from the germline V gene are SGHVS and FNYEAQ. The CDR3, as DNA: TGTGCCAGCAGCTTAGCCGGGGGAAACAATGAGCAGTTCTTC. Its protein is CASSLAGGNNEQFF.

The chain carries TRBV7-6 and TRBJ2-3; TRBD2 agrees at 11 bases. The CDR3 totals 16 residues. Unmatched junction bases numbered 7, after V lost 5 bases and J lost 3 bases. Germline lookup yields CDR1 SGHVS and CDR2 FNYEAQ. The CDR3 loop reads CASSDVTSGMTDTQYF. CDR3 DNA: TGTGCCAGCAGCGATGTGACTAGCGGGATGACAGATACGCAGTATTTT.

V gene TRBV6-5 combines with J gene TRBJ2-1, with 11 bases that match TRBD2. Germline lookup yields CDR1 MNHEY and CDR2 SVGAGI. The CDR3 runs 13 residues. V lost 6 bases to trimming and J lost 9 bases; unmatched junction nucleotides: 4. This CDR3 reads CASRLAGAGEQFF. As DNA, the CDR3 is TGTGCCAGCAGACTAGCGGGAGCAGGTGAGCAGTTCTTC.

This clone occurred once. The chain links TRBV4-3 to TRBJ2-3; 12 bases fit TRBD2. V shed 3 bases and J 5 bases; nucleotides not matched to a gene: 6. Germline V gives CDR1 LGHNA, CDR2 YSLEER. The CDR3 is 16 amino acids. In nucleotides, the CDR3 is TGCGCCAGCAGCCAGGCCCTAGCGGGAGGGGTAGATACGCAGTATTTT. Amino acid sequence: CASSQALAGGVDTQYF.

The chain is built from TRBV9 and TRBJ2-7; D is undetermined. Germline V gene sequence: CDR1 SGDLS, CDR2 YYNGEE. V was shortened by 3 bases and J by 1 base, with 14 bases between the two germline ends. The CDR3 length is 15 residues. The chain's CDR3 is CASSEPPPVSYEQYF. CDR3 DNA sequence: TGTGCCAGCAGCGAGCCCCCTCCGGTTTCCTACGAGCAGTACTTC.

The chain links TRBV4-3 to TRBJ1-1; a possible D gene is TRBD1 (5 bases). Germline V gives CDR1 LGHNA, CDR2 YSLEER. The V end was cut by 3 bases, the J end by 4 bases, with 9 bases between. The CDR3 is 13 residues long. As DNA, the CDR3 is TGCGCCAGCAGCCATCGGGACGGCACTGAAGCTTTCTTT. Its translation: CASSHRDGTEAFF.

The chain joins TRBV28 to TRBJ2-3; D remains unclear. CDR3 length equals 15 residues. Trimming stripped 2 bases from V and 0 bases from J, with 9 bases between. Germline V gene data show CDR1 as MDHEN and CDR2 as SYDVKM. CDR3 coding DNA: TGTGCCAGCAGTTTACGGACCTTAAGCACAGATACGCAGTATTTT. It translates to CASSLRTLSTDTQYF.

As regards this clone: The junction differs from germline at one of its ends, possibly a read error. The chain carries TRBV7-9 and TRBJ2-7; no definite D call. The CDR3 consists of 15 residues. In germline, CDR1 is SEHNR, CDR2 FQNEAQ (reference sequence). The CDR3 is CASSLGIGKNYEQYF. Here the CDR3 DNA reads TGTGCCAGCAGTTTAGGGATCGGAAAGAATTACGAGCAGTACTTC. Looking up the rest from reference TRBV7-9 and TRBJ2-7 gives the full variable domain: DTGVSQNPRHKITKRGQNVTFRCDPISEHNRLYWYRQTLGQGPEFLTYFQNEAQLEKSRLLSDRFSAERPKGSFSTLEIQRTEQGDSAMYLCASSLGIGKNYEQYFGPGTRLTVT.